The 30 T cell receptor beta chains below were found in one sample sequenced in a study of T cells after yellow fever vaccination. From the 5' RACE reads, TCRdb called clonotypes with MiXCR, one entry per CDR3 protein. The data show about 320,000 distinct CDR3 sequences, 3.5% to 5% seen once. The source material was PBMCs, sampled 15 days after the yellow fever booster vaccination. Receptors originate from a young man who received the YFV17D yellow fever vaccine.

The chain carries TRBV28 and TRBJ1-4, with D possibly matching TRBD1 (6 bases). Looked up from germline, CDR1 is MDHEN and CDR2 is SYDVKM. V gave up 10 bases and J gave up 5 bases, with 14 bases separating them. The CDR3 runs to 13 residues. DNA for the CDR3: TGTGCCACCACGACAGGTTACAATGAAAAACTGTTTTTT. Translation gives CATTTGYNEKLFF.

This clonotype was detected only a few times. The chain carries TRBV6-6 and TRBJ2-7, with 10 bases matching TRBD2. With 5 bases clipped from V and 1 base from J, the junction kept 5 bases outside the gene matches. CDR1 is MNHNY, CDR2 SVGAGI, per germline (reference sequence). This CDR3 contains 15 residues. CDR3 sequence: CASSPLAGESYEQYF. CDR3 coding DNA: TGTGCCAGCAGTCCGCTAGCGGGGGAATCCTACGAGCAGTACTTC.

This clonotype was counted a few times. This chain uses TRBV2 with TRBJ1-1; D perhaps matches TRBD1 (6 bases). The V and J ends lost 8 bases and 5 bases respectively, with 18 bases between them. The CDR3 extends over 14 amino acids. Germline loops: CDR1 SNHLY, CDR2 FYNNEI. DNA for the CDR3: TGTGCCAGCGGAAGACAGGCGGAGGCGACTGAAGCTTTCTTT. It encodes CASGRQAEATEAFF.

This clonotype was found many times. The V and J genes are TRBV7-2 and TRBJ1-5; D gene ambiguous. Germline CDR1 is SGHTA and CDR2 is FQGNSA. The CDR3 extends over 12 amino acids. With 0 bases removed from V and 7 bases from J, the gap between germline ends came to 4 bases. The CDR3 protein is CASSLARQPQHF. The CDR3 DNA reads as TGTGCCAGCAGCTTAGCGCGCCAGCCCCAGCATTTT.

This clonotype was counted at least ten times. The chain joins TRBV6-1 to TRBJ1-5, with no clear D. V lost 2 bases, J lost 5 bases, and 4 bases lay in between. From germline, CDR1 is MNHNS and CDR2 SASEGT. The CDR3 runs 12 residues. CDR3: CASSEKYQPQHF. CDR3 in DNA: TGTGCCAGCAGTGAAAAGTATCAGCCCCAGCATTTT.

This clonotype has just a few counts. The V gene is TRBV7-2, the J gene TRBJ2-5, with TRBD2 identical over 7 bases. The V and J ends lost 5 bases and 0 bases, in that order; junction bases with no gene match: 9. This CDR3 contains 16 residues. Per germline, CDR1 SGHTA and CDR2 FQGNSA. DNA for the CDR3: TGTGCCAGCAGCCTAACTAGCGCCCTGTACCAAGAGACCCAGTACTTC. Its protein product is CASSLTSALYQETQYF.

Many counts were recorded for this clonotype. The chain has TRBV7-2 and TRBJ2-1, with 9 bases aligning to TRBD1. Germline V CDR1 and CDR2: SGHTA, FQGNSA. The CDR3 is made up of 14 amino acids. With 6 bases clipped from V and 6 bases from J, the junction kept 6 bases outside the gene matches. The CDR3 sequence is CASRGDRVFNEQFF. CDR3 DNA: TGTGCCAGCAGGGGGGACAGGGTATTCAATGAGCAGTTCTTC.

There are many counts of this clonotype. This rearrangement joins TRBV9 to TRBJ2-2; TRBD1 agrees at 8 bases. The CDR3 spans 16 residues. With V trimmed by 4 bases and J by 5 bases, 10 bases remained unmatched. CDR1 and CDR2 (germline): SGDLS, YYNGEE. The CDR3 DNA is TGTGCCAGCAGCCGGACAGGGACCCTAGGTACCGGGGAGCTGTTTTTT. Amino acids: CASSRTGTLGTGELFF.

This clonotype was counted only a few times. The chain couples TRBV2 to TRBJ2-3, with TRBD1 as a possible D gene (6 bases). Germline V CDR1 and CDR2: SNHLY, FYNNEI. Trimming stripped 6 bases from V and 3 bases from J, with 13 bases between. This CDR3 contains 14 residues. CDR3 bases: TGTGCCAGCAGGACGACAGGAGGAACAGATACGCAGTATTTT. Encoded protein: CASRTTGGTDTQYF.

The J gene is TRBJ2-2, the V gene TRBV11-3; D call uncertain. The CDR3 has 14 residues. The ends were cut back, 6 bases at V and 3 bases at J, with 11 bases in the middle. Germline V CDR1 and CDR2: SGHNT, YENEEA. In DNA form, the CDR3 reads TGTGCCAGCAGACGAGGACCGGACACCGGGGAGCTGTTTTTT. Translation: CASRRGPDTGELFF. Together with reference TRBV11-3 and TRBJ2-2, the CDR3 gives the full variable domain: EAGVVQSPRYKIIEKKQPVAFWCNPISGHNTLYWYLQNLGQGPELLIRYENEEAVDDSQLPKDRFSAERLKGVDSTLKIQPAELGDSAVYLCASRRGPDTGELFFGEGSRLTVL.

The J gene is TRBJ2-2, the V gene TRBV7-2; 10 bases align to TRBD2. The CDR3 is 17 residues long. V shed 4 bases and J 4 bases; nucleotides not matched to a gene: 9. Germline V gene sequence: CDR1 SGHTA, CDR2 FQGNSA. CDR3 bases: TGTGCCAGCAGCTCTCAGCGGGGGGGCCGAGGCACCGGGGAGCTGTTTTTT. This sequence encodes CASSSQRGGRGTGELFF. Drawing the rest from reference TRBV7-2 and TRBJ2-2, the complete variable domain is GAGVSQSPSNKVTEKGKDVELRCDPISGHTALYWYRQSLGQGLEFLIYFQGNSAPDKSGLPSDRFSAERTGGSVSTLTIQRTQQEDSAVYLCASSSQRGGRGTGELFFGEGSRLTVL.

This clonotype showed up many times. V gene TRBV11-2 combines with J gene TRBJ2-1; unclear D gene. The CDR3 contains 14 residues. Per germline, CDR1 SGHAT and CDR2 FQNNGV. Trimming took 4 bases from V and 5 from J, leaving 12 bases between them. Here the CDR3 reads CASSSYARDNEQFF. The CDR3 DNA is TGTGCCAGCAGCTCGTATGCTAGAGACAATGAGCAGTTCTTC.

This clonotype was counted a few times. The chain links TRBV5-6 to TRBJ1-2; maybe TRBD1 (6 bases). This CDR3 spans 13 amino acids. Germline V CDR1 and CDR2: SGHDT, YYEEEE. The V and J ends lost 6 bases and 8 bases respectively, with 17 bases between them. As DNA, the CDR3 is TGTGCCAGCACCTGGCTAGGGGGGAGCGGCTACACCTTC. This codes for CASTWLGGSGYTF.

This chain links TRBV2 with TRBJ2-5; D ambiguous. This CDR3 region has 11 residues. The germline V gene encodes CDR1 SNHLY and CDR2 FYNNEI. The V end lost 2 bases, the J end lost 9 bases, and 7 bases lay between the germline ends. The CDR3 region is CASSETVPQYF. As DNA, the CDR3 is TGTGCCAGCAGTGAAACAGTGCCCCAGTACTTC. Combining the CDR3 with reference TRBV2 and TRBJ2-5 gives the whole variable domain EPEVTQTPSHQVTQMGQEVILRCVPISNHLYFYWYRQILGQKVEFLVSFYNNEISEKSEIFDDQFSVERPDGSNFTLKIRSTKLEDSAMYFCASSETVPQYFGPGTRLLVL.

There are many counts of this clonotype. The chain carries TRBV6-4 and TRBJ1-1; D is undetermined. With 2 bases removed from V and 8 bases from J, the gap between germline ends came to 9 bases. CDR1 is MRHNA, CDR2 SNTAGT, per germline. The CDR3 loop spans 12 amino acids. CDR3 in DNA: TGTGCCAGCAGTGACCGGGCAGTAGAAGCTTTCTTT. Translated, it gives CASSDRAVEAFF.

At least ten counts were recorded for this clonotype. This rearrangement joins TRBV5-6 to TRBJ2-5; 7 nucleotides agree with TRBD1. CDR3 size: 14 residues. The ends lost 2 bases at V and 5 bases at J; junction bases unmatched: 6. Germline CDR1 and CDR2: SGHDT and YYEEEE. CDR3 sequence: CASSFEGAWETQYF. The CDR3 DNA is TGTGCCAGCAGCTTTGAGGGGGCATGGGAGACCCAGTACTTC.

CDR3 residues: CATSDRYGYGYTF. The CDR3 DNA sequence: TGTGCCACCAGTGATAGGTACGGCTATGGCTACACCTTC. This chain uses TRBV24-1 with TRBJ1-2; D remains ambiguous. The ends were cut back, 3 bases at V and 4 bases at J, with 8 bases in the middle. Germline CDR1 is KGHDR and CDR2 is SFDVKD. The CDR3 is made up of 13 amino acids.

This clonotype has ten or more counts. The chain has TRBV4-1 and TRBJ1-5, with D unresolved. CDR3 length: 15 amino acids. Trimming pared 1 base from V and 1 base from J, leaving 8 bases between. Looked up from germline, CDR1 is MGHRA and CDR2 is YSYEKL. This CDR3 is CASSQVVLSNQPQHF. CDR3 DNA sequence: TGCGCCAGCAGCCAAGTTGTCCTCAGCAATCAGCCCCAGCATTTT.

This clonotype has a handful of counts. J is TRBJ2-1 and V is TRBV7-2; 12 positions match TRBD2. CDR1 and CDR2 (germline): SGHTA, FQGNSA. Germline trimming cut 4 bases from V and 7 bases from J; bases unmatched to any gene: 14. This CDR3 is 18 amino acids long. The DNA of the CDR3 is TGTGCCAGCAGCTACCGACGGGCTCTAGCGGGGGGGCGGAATGAGCAGTTCTTC. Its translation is CASSYRRALAGGRNEQFF.

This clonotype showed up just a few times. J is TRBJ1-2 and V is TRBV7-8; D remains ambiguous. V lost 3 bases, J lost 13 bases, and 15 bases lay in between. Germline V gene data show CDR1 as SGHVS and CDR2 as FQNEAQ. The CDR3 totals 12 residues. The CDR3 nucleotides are TGTGCCAGCAGCTTTCCCCCTCAGCCCCTCACCTTC. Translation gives CASSFPPQPLTF.

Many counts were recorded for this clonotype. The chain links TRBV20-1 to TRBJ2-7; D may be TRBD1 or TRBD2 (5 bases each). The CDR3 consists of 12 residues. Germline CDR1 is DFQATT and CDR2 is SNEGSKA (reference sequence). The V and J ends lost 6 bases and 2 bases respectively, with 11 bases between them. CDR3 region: CSARGDPYEQYF. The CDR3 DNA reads TGCAGTGCCCGAGGGGACCCCTACGAGCAGTACTTC.

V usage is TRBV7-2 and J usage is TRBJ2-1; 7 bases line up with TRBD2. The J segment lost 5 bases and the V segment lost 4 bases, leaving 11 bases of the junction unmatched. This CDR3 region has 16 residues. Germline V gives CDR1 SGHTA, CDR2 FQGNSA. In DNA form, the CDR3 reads TGTGCCAGCAGCTGGGGGGGGAGTCGGGGAGACAATGAGCAGTTCTTC. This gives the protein CASSWGGSRGDNEQFF.

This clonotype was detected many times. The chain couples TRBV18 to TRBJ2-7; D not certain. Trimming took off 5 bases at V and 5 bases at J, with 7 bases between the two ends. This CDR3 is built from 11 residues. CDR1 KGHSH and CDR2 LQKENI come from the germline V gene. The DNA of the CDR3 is TGTGCCAGCTCAGGGCCCCACGAGCAGTACGTC. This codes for CASSGPHEQYV.

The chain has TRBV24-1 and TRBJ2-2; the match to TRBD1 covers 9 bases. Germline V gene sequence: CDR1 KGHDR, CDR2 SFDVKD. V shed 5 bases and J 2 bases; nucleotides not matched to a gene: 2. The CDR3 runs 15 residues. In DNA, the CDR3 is TGTGCCACCAGTGGGGGACAGGGAAACACCGGGGAGCTGTTTTTT. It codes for CATSGGQGNTGELFF.

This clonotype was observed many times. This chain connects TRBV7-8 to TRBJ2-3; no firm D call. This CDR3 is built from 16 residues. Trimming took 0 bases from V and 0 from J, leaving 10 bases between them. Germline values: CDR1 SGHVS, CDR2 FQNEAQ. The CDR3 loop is CASSLAGKVSTDTQYF. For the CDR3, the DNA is TGTGCCAGCAGCTTAGCGGGAAAAGTTAGCACAGATACGCAGTATTTT.

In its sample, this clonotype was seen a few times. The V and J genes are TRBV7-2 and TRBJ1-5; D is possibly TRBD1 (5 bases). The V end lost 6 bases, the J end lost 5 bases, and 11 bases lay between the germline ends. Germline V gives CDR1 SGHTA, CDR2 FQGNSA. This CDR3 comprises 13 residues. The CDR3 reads CASSKVGDQPQHF. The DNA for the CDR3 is TGTGCCAGCAGTAAAGTGGGGGATCAGCCCCAGCATTTT. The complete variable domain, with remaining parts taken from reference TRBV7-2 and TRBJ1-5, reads GAGVSQSPSNKVTEKGKDVELRCDPISGHTALYWYRQSLGQGLEFLIYFQGNSAPDKSGLPSDRFSAERTGGSVSTLTIQRTQQEDSAVYLCASSKVGDQPQHFGDGTRLSIL.

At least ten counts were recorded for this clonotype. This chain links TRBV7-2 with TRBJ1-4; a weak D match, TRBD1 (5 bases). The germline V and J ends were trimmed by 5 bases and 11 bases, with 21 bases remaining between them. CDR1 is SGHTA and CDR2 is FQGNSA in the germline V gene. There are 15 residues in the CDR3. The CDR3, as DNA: TGTGCCAGCAGCCCCCCCCGAGGGGCCGAACCCAAACTGTTTTTT. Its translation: CASSPPRGAEPKLFF.

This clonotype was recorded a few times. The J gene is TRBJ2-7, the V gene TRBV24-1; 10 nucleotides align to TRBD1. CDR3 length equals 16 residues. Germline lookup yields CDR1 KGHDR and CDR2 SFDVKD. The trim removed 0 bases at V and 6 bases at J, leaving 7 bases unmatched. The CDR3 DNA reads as TGTGCCACCAGTGATTTGCTGGTGACAGGGGGCTTCGAGCAGTACTTC. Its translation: CATSDLLVTGGFEQYF.

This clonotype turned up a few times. The DNA for the CDR3 is TGTGCCAGCAGCTTTGAAGGGTTAAGCACAGATACGCAGTATTTT. Its translation is CASSFEGLSTDTQYF. The J gene is TRBJ2-3, the V gene TRBV11-1; D call uncertain. V gave up 3 bases and J gave up 0 bases, with 10 bases separating them. This CDR3 region has 15 residues. CDR1 and CDR2 (germline): SGHAT, FQDESV (reference sequence).

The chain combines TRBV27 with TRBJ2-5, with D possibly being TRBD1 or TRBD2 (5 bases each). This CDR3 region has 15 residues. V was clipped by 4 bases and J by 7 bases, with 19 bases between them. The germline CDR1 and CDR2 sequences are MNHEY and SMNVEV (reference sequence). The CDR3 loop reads CASSYSFAGRGTQYF. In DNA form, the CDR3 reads TGTGCCAGCAGTTACAGCTTCGCGGGTAGGGGGACCCAGTACTTC.